This TCR beta chain originates from a study of shared clonotypes between healthy human individuals. Overall study context: Three plates were used per donor for CD4 naive, three for CD4 memory, two for CD8 naive and one for CD8 memory.

Libraries were prepared by immunoSEQ multiplex PCR; TCRdb keeps only in-frame clonotypes and omits some of them. The sample consists of about 1.5 million clones, around 98% of them appearing once. Overall study results and limits: The study drew on few donors, limiting represented genetic and exposure-history diversity.

This clone has just one count. Antigen unknown. The sequence derives from a man aged 25-45 years in good health. Sequencing was performed on naive CD4+ T cells sorted from blood. Subset given: CD45RA+ positively selected.

The CDR3 region has the DNA TGTGCCAGCAGCTTAGGGGTTTGGGACAGGGCGTACGAGCAGTACTTC. Translation gives CASSLGVWDRAYEQYF. This chain connects TRBV7-2 to TRBJ2-7; 9 nucleotides line up with TRBD1. The V segment lost 1 base and the J segment 4 bases; nucleotides outside the gene matches: 8. Germline V gives CDR1 SGHTA, CDR2 FQGNSA. The CDR3 covers 16 residues.